This record concerns one TCR beta chain sequence. There is no known antigen for this receptor. Within one base of it there is no much larger clone, and no base qualities were kept. The data are from a study of CD8+ T cells in alopecia areata (dated by TCRdb to 2017 to 2018). With respect to the entire study: The treated patients, all with moderate-to-severe alopecia areata, were enrolled in an open-label pilot trial of oral tofacitinib given at 5 to 10 mg twice daily. Patients received tofacitinib for 6 to 18 months and were then followed off drug for 6 months to check for delayed response and recurrence. Disease severity in treated patients was measured with the SALT score, which quantifies the percentage of affected scalp surface area. High-throughput TCRbeta sequencing was used to examine T cell clonal expansion in alopecia areata in both the C3H/HeJ mouse model and human patients. Human TCRbeta sequencing covered scalp tissue and sorted CD4+ and CD8+ peripheral blood T cells from patchy and totalis/universalis alopecia areata patients and healthy controls. Biopsies were taken from tofacitinib-treated patients at baseline and at 4 and 24 weeks of treatment, and a later scalp biopsy was taken in several of the tofacitinib-treated patients. Clonality in the scalp was compared among normal scalp (n=4), patchy alopecia areata scalp (n=8), and alopecia totalis/universalis scalp (n=8). The RNA source kit depended on sample type: the PAXgene miRNA kit for fixed scalp, the miRNeasy kit for PBMCs, and the RNeasy kit for mouse skin. immunoSEQ multiplex PCR using 35 Vbeta forward primers and 13 Jbeta reverse primers was used to amplify TCRbeta CDR3 regions.

Libraries were made using the immunoSEQ multiplex PCR assay. For TCR sequencing, RNA was extracted from every sample and reverse transcribed into cDNA to serve as template. SuperScript III was used to make first-strand cDNA, primed with a 2:1 mix of oligo-dT and random hexamers. A synthetic immune receptor repertoire was used to measure amplification bias, and any remaining bias was corrected computationally. As for how the authors treated the data: Raw reads were preprocessed to remove errors, and CDR3 was defined according to IMGT conventions as the region from the conserved cysteine to phenylalanine. Clonality was computed by normalizing Shannon entropy by log2 of the number of productive unique TCRs and subtracting the result from 1. Whether scalp clones were CD4 or CD8 was inferred by matching scalp TCRbeta sequences against CD4 and CD8 repertoires sorted from blood. The source is immuneACCESS, and TCRdb retained only in-frame sequences with V and J called. Part of the clones is not carried over; for the studies checked, unresolved V genes explain less than half of this, and the remainder is unexplained. V, J and clone size are taken as reported in that table, and D and trimming were inferred from the DNA itself. In this sample the table shows roughly 76,000 clones, 25% to 30% of which occur a single time. About 15% of the sample belongs to the ten largest clones.

In light of the paper, this sample's time point label describes: around 29 days on oral tofacitinib. The sample's treatment or condition label is to be understood as: oral pan-JAK inhibitor, 5-10 mg twice daily. From alopecia areata patients, peripheral blood was collected along with lesional scalp punch biopsies. After PBMCs were isolated by density centrifugation and stained for CD3, CD4 and CD8, a FACSAria was used to sort CD4+ and CD8+ T cells. Spanning cysteine to phenylalanine, the CDR3 consists of 13 amino acids. Just the 39-base CDR3 DNA is kept, in frame starting at base 1. Cut back by 3 bases and 7 bases, the V and J ends lie 10 bases apart. CDR1 and CDR2, looked up from the germline V gene, are SGHAT and FQNNGV. Study-wide findings and limitations: Unlike mouse skin, which is dominated by gammadelta T cells, normal human skin has resident alphabeta T cells that are also sequenced, and this complicates analysis of the scalp TCR repertoire. With tofacitinib, both scalp clonality and the number of expanded CD8+ clones among the top 100 scalp clones went down significantly. Many expanded lesional clones persisted in scalp and blood during tofacitinib treatment, which may partly explain relapse after stopping treatment. Higher clonality and more expanded CD8+ clones were observed in lesional scalp than in normal scalp, particularly in alopecia totalis/universalis, a finding suggestive of antigenic drive. Because the treated cohort was small and had just a single nonresponder, larger studies are needed to establish links between baseline CD8+ expansion and response. TCR sequences shared between patients were less clear than in mice, possibly partly because of HLA diversity in the patient population.

The rearranged chain carries TRBV11-2 and TRBJ2-1, with no reliable assignment of the D segment. The starting material was CD8+ T cells sorted from blood, obtained at week 4, from a patient treated with tofacitinib. This receptor was identified in a human donor with alopecia areata. The CDR3 protein sequence reads: CASSLGASNEQFF. The base sequence is TGTGCCAGCAGCTTGGGCGCGTCGAATGAGCAGTTCTTC.